The next 22 T cell receptor beta chains were all read from a single sample in a study of T cells expressing NK-cell markers (dated by TCRdb to 2020 to 2021). Receptor amplification or capture employed 5' RACE. The sequencer was an Illumina HiSeq 2000. TCRdb reprocessed the raw reads; every CDR3 protein sequence is a single record, and DNA is not supplied. The sample's records list 140,000 or so distinct CDR3 sequences. Roughly 12% of the sample is in the top ten clones. The specimen sequenced was blood T cells: a sorted CD56 or NKG2C T cell subset, CD4+ or CD8+ T cells, or bulk PBMC T cells (not recorded which). Every receptor here comes from a man in his late teens or twenties in good health. Donor details come from another sample of the same person, matched by shared clones.

This CDR3 is CSAVTSGGTGELFF. The chain uses TRBV20-1 and TRBJ2-2; TCRdb's D call of TRBD2 is untestable without DNA. The CDR3 contains 14 residues. CDR1 is DFQATT and CDR2 is SNEGSKA in the germline V gene (reference sequence).

The V and J genes are TRBV20-1 and TRBJ2-7. Germline CDR1 reads DFQATT; CDR2 reads SNEGSKA (reference sequence). CDR3 length equals 12 residues. The CDR3 loop is CSARDMGTEQYF.

The chain has TRBV7-9 and TRBJ2-7; TCRdb's D call, TRBD2, is unchecked because there is no DNA. The CDR3 has 18 amino acids. Germline V CDR1 and CDR2: SEHNR, FQNEAQ (reference sequence). CDR3 region: CASRSSGTSGRGAPEQYF. Full variable domain (missing parts from reference TRBV7-9 and TRBJ2-7): DTGVSQNPRHKITKRGQNVTFRCDPISEHNRLYWYRQTLGQGPEFLTYFQNEAQLEKSRLLSDRFSAERPKGSFSTLEIQRTEQGDSAMYLCASRSSGTSGRGAPEQYFGPGTRLTVT.

The V gene is TRBV27, the J gene TRBJ2-1; the TCRdb call, TRBD2, lacks DNA for checking. In germline, CDR1 is MNHEY, CDR2 SMNVEV (reference sequence). CDR3 length: 15 amino acids. Here the CDR3 reads CASSLSLALDNEQFF.

The chain links TRBV19 to TRBJ2-7. The V gene's germline CDR1 is LNHDA and CDR2 SQIVND (reference sequence). CDR3 length: 15 residues. The CDR3 sequence is CASSISVLPPYEQYF.

V usage is TRBV12-3 or TRBV12-4 and J usage is TRBJ1-2; TCRdb indicates TRBD1, and absent DNA this call remains unverified. The CDR3 loop spans 15 amino acids. CDR3 amino acids: CASSPPGVTNYGYTF.

V is TRBV7-2 and J is TRBJ2-7; TCRdb returns TRBD1, unconfirmable since there is no DNA. The germline V gene has CDR1 SGHTA and CDR2 FQGNSA. The CDR3 length is 14 residues. The CDR3 loop is CASSFEGQTYEQYF.

V gene TRBV29-1 combines with J gene TRBJ1-2; without DNA, the TCRdb call of TRBD1 cannot be checked. This CDR3 region has 13 residues. Germline V CDR1 and CDR2: SQVTM, ANQGSEA. Here the CDR3 reads CSVEIDRNYGYTF.

The gene calls are TRBV6-1 and TRBJ2-7; TCRdb selects TRBD1, and the lack of DNA leaves this call unchecked. Germline values: CDR1 MNHNS, CDR2 SASEGT. CDR3 size: 15 residues. The CDR3 sequence is CASRDGQGSSYEQYF.

The rearrangement links TRBV6-1 to TRBJ1-2; TCRdb gives TRBD1 as the D gene, but with no DNA this cannot be confirmed. CDR3 length: 14 residues. Looked up from germline, CDR1 is MNHNS and CDR2 is SASEGT. CDR3 residues: CASSEEGTGYGYTF.

The chain couples TRBV19 to TRBJ2-1; the D gene TCRdb calls, TRBD2, cannot be checked with no DNA. The CDR3 consists of 17 residues. Germline V gene lookup returns CDR1 LNHDA and CDR2 SQIVND (reference sequence). Here the CDR3 reads CASTPYMAGAAWDEQFF.

The rearrangement joins TRBV12-3 or TRBV12-4 to TRBJ1-3; no DNA is available, so the TRBD1 call from TCRdb remains unchecked. This CDR3 contains 13 residues. CDR3 sequence reads: CASSRTGTDTIYF.

The gene calls are TRBV20-1 and TRBJ2-1. This CDR3 is 13 amino acids long. CDR1 and CDR2 (germline): DFQATT, SNEGSKA (reference sequence). CDR3 region: CSARDRMASEQFF.

This sequence joins TRBV7-9 and TRBJ1-4; the D gene TCRdb calls, TRBD1, cannot be checked with no DNA. CDR1 is SEHNR and CDR2 is FQNEAQ in the germline V gene (reference sequence). The CDR3 runs 14 residues. The CDR3 reads CASTPGTTNEKLFF.

The V and J genes are TRBV4-3 and TRBJ2-2; TCRdb reports TRBD1, a call that lacks DNA to check it against. Germline CDR1 and CDR2: LGHNA and YSLEER. The CDR3 has 16 residues. Here the CDR3 reads CASSQDTGGASGELFF.

The chain uses TRBV7-6 and TRBJ2-2; TCRdb returns TRBD1, unconfirmable since there is no DNA. The CDR3 runs to 15 residues. Germline V CDR1 and CDR2: SGHVS, FNYEAQ. CDR3 in amino acids: CAVLWTGANTGELFF.

The V call is TRBV3-1, the J call TRBJ2-2; as DNA is missing, the TRBD2 call by TCRdb cannot be tested. This CDR3 is built from 16 residues. Per the germline V gene, CDR1 is LGHDT and CDR2 is YNNKEL (reference sequence). CDR3: CASSPVASGRSGELFF.

The chain links TRBV7-9 to TRBJ1-1; no DNA is available, so the TRBD1 call from TCRdb remains unchecked. This CDR3 has 13 residues. Germline CDR1 is SEHNR and CDR2 is FQNEAQ (reference sequence). The CDR3: CASSRGPGAEAFF.

This rearrangement joins TRBV27 to TRBJ2-3. This CDR3 has 12 residues. CDR1 is MNHEY, CDR2 SMNVEV, per germline (reference sequence). CDR3 residues: CASMGSTDTQYF.

The chain recombines TRBV10-3 with TRBJ2-5; there is no DNA to check the TCRdb D call of TRBD2. Germline V CDR1 and CDR2: ENHRY, SYGVKD. There are 16 residues in the CDR3. CDR3 in amino acids: CAISEGLAGVKETQYF.

This chain joins TRBV10-3 and TRBJ2-3; the TCRdb D gene call, TRBD2, has no DNA to confirm it. Germline loops: CDR1 ENHRY, CDR2 SYGVKD. CDR3 size: 15 residues. The CDR3 loop is CATSPLAGGADTQYF.

V is TRBV5-1 and J is TRBJ2-1; TCRdb gives TRBD1 as the D gene, but with no DNA this cannot be confirmed. This CDR3 is built from 12 residues. CDR1 SGHRS and CDR2 YFSETQ come from the germline V gene. CDR3 sequence reads: CASTDSLYEQFF.